What follows is one TCR beta chain and its context. The data derive from a study of CD8+CD57+ T cells in acquired aplastic anemia. CD8+CD57+ cell expansion had been shown by flow cytometry in patients chosen for sequencing. For CDR3 and TCR beta VDJ profiling, genomic DNA was the template used. TCRdb reanalysed the reads using MiXCR and keeps one entry per CDR3 protein. The sample holds some 200,000 distinct CDR3 sequences, around 45% seen once. The V and J ends lost 2 bases and 4 bases respectively, with 14 bases between them. Germline V gene lookup returns CDR1 ENHRY and CDR2 SYGVKD. The CDR3 consists of 15 residues.

Source material: sorted CD4+, CD8+, or CD8+CD57+ T cells (not recorded which) from PBMCs. This TCR was recovered from a human donor with aplastic anemia. The genes are TRBV10-3 and TRBJ2-5, with a weak D call TRBD1 (5 bases). CDR3 in amino acids: CAISEGQGPRETQYF. The CDR3 DNA follows: TGTGCCATCAGTGAGGGGCAGGGCCCTCGAGAGACCCAGTACTTC.